This T cell receptor beta chain was obtained from a study of beta chain features in type 1 diabetes. The overall study: Over all samples combined, more than 90,000,000 sorted cells were examined.

Of the isolated RNA, all was reverse transcribed, and so the sequenced material was expressed TCRB transcripts. Libraries were prepared by immunoSEQ multiplex PCR; TCRdb keeps only in-frame clonotypes and omits some of them. The top ten clones hold approximately 0.54% of a sample with about 180,000 clones, less than 10% of them seen once. Concerning this clone: Its target is unknown.

Study results and caveats: Patients with Type 1 diabetes showed moderately but significantly shorter TCRB CDR3s in all four CD4+ subsets. Shorter templates might be favored by PCR, equally in patients and controls.

The CDR3 is made up of 15 amino acids. CDR1 LNHDA and CDR2 SQIVND come from the germline V gene (reference sequence). V lost 0 bases, J lost 9 bases, and 15 bases lay in between. Sequencing was performed on central memory CD4+ T cells from blood. V and J are TRBV19 and TRBJ2-1; possibly TRBD2 for D (6 bases). This receptor was obtained from a man younger than 30 with type 1 diabetes. The DNA of the CDR3 is TGTGCCAGTAGTATAGAGGCAGGCATTAGCGGTGAGCAGTTCTTC. Translated: CASSIEAGISGEQFF.